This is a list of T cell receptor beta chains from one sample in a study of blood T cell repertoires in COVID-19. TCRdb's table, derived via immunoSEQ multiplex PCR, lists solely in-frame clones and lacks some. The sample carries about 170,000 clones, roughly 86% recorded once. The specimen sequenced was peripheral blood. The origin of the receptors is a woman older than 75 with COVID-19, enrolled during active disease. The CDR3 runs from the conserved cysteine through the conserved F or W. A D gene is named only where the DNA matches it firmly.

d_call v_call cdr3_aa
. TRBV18 CASSPTQGSEAFF
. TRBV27 CASSYTRGLGTEAFF
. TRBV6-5 CASSYSMGAILYGYTF
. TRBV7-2 CASSPSTGGTEAFF
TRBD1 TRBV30 CAWSTGQGSSETQYF
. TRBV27 CASRPQATQNYGYTF
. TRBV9 CASSEQGGVGYTF
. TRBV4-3 CASSQRLEETQYF
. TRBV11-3 CASSLTPGRAETQYF
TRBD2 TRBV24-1 CATSVPSGHTDTQYF
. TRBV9 CASSVVDWDEQFF
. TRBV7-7 CASSPGTQGRASSYEQYF
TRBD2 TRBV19 CASSIELAGGPFVEQFF
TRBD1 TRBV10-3 CAISGLQGAGEKLFF
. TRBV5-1 CASSLGVKNTEAFF